The 25 T cell receptor beta chains below come from one sample, sequenced in a study of regulatory T cells in long-lasting Graves disease. Time point noted: newly diagnosed GD, antithyroid drugs for less than 3 months. PBMC-extracted RNA yielded the TCR library. Relying on iRepertoire HTBI primers and Arm-PCR of CDR3 regions, the team built TCR beta libraries. TCRdb re-called the multiplex PCR reads through MiXCR, storing one row per CDR3 protein. The sample includes 530,000 or so distinct CDR3 sequences, roughly 12% of them seen just once. This sample also appeared in a second study, on T cells in Graves' hyperthyroidism and ophthalmopathy.

The material sequenced was peripheral blood mononuclear cells (PBMCs), taken at new diagnosis, from a patient treated with antithyroid drugs. The receptors derive from a man aged 30-40 years with Graves disease.

The rearrangement uses TRBV4-3 and TRBJ2-4; 7 positions match TRBD2. After removal of 3 bases from V and 0 bases from J, the junction contained 11 bases not matched to a gene. This CDR3 comprises 18 residues. Germline CDR1 LGHNA, CDR2 YSLEER. CDR3 protein: CASSQGEQRGLAKNIQYF. The DNA for the CDR3 is TGCGCCAGCAGCCAGGGAGAACAGCGGGGTCTAGCCAAAAACATTCAGTACTTC.

This chain links TRBV5-4 with TRBJ2-7; D unclear. Trimming stripped 3 bases from V and 3 bases from J, with 10 bases between. The germline gives CDR1 SGHNT, CDR2 YYREEE (reference sequence). This CDR3 contains 13 residues. Written as DNA, the CDR3 is TGTGCCAGCAGCTCCATGACATACTACGAGCAGTACTTC. Translation: CASSSMTYYEQYF.

This clonotype was counted at least ten times. The rearrangement uses TRBV2 and TRBJ2-5; D gene uncertain. Trimming cost V 4 bases and J 7 bases, with 13 bases left between them. This CDR3 spans 13 amino acids. Looked up from germline, CDR1 is SNHLY and CDR2 is FYNNEI. The CDR3 protein is CASSVEGYGTQYF. In nucleotides, the CDR3 is TGTGCCAGCAGTGTTGAAGGGTACGGGACCCAGTACTTC.

About this clonotype: This could be a read error, since a much larger clone is one nucleotide away. As DNA, the CDR3 is TGTGCCAGCAGTTTATCCCACTCGGTTGGACAGTTCTCCTCCTACGAGCAGTACTTC. Amino acids: CASSLSHSVGQFSSYEQYF. The V call is TRBV27, the J call TRBJ2-7; tentatively, D is TRBD1 (6 bases). The CDR3 consists of 19 residues. The V end was cut by 0 bases, the J end by 0 bases, with 21 bases between. Germline-derived CDR1 and CDR2 are MNHEY and SMNVEV (reference sequence).

This clonotype was found a few times. The chain uses TRBV2 and TRBJ2-2, with 7 nucleotides matching TRBD1. CDR3 size: 15 residues. The V and J ends lost 1 base and 5 bases, in that order; junction bases with no gene match: 4. Germline CDR1 SNHLY, CDR2 FYNNEI. CDR3 sequence: CASSEEGQITGELFF. CDR3 DNA: TGTGCCAGCAGTGAAGAGGGACAGATTACCGGGGAGCTGTTTTTT.

V and J are TRBV3-1 and TRBJ2-3; tentatively, D is TRBD2 (6 bases). This CDR3 comprises 14 residues. Germline V gene lookup returns CDR1 LGHDT and CDR2 YNNKEL (reference sequence). Trimming pared 4 bases from V and 3 bases from J, leaving 11 bases between. Written as DNA, the CDR3 is TGTGCCAGCAGCCCCACACGGGGGACAGATACGCAGTATTTT. This encodes CASSPTRGTDTQYF.

This clonotype was observed a handful of times. This chain connects TRBV18 to TRBJ1-5; 10 bases are a match to TRBD1. V was clipped by 3 bases and J by 7 bases; unmatched bases: 3. The CDR3 is made up of 14 amino acids. CDR1 and CDR2 from the germline V gene are KGHSH and LQKENI. The CDR3 sequence: CASSPDRGRQPQHF. In nucleotides, the CDR3 is TGTGCCAGCTCACCGGACAGGGGGAGACAGCCCCAGCATTTT.

This clonotype appeared a single time. The V gene is TRBV11-2, the J gene TRBJ2-2; possible D gene TRBD1, 5 bases. V was clipped by 5 bases and J by 7 bases, with 17 bases between them. Germline V gene lookup returns CDR1 SGHAT and CDR2 FQNNGV. The CDR3 runs 15 residues. The CDR3 DNA reads as TGTGCCAGCAGCCCGTTGACAGATTTGGGCGGGGAGCTGTTTTTT. Its protein is CASSPLTDLGGELFF.

Points on this clonotype: This likely came from a read error, as a far larger clone is one base away. The CDR3 reads CASAEGDRVYEQFF. In DNA, the CDR3 is TGTGCCAGCGCGGAGGGAGACAGGGTTTACGAGCAGTTCTTC. The V gene is TRBV12-3 or TRBV12-4, the J gene TRBJ2-1, with D tentatively TRBD1 (7 bases). The V end lost 8 bases, the J end lost 10 bases, and 21 bases lay between the germline ends. The CDR3 runs to 14 residues.

The rearrangement links TRBV9 to TRBJ2-2, with 11 bases that match TRBD2. CDR3 length: 16 amino acids. The J segment lost 8 bases and the V segment lost 0 bases, leaving 6 bases of the junction unmatched. In germline, CDR1 is SGDLS, CDR2 YYNGEE. CDR3 DNA sequence: TGTGCCAGCAGCGTAGCGGGACTAGCGGAGGTGGGGGAGCTGTTTTTT. Encoded protein: CASSVAGLAEVGELFF. Variable domain in full (rest from reference TRBV9 and TRBJ2-2): DSGVTQTPKHLITATGQRVTLRCSPRSGDLSVYWYQQSLDQGLQFLIQYYNGEERAKGNILERFSAQQFPDLHSELNLSSLELGDSALYFCASSVAGLAEVGELFFGEGSRLTVL.

Turning to this clonotype: A much larger clone lies one base from this, so it may be a read error. The chain links TRBV10-2 to TRBJ2-1, with TRBD2 matching 8 bases. This CDR3 is built from 15 residues. Per the germline V gene, CDR1 is WSHSY and CDR2 is SAAADI. V shed 6 bases and J 9 bases; nucleotides not matched to a gene: 13. The DNA for the CDR3 is TGCGCCAGCAGAAAACCGGGACTAGGCGTTACTGAGCAGTTCTTC. Amino acid sequence: CASRKPGLGVTEQFF.

Ten or more counts support this clonotype. V gene TRBV6-2 or TRBV6-3 combines with J gene TRBJ1-2, with TRBD1 matching 11 bases. The junction had 2 bases not matched to a gene; V was cut back by 5 bases and J by 0 bases. The CDR3 spans 15 residues. From germline, CDR1 is MNHEY and CDR2 SVGEGT. CDR3: CASSRDRGANYGYTF. Here the CDR3 DNA reads TGTGCCAGCAGTAGGGACAGGGGGGCTAACTATGGCTACACCTTC.

This clonotype was detected ten times or more. This chain links TRBV20-1 with TRBJ1-5, with D possibly TRBD1 on 6 matching bases. Germline values: CDR1 DFQATT, CDR2 SNEGSKA (reference sequence). The CDR3 length is 12 residues. V was pared by 6 bases and J by 6 bases, with 12 bases between. The CDR3 region is CSALGQFQPQHF. The CDR3 DNA reads as TGCAGTGCCCTCGGACAGTTTCAGCCCCAGCATTTT.

This clonotype has just a few counts. The gene calls are TRBV27 and TRBJ2-5; 10 bases agree with TRBD2. There are 19 residues in the CDR3. Trimming at V came to 5 bases and at J to 4 bases, leaving 19 bases not matched to a gene. Looked up from germline, CDR1 is MNHEY and CDR2 is SMNVEV (reference sequence). As DNA, the CDR3 is TGTGCCAGCAGTCCGGGCTCCCCACAGCTAGCGGGAGTTGGAGAGACCCAGTACTTC. This translates into CASSPGSPQLAGVGETQYF.

About this clonotype: This may be a read error: a much more frequent sequence differs by one nucleotide. The chain carries TRBV20-1 and TRBJ2-1; D perhaps matches TRBD2 (5 bases). Trimming took off 3 bases at V and 10 bases at J, with 19 bases between the two ends. Germline loops: CDR1 DFQATT, CDR2 SNEGSKA (reference sequence). The CDR3 has 14 residues. CDR3 loop: CSASSLAFSYEQFF. DNA for the CDR3: TGCAGTGCTAGTAGTCTAGCTTTCTCCTACGAGCAGTTCTTC.

The chain is built from TRBV19 and TRBJ2-1, with 13 nucleotides matching TRBD2. Germline CDR1 reads LNHDA; CDR2 reads SQIVND (reference sequence). V lost 4 bases and J lost 7; bases outside the gene matches: 7. This CDR3 has 16 residues. Here the CDR3 reads CASSTGLAGKSNEQFF. The CDR3 DNA reads TGTGCCAGTAGTACGGGACTAGCGGGAAAGTCGAATGAGCAGTTCTTC.

This clonotype appeared many times. This chain links TRBV30 with TRBJ1-1; 9 bases are shared with TRBD1. CDR1 is GTSNPN, CDR2 SVGIG, per germline (reference sequence). After removal of 6 bases from V and 3 bases from J, the junction contained 8 bases not matched to a gene. This CDR3 comprises 14 residues. CDR3 in DNA: TGTGCCTGTCAAACCGGGACAGGGCACACTGAAGCTTTCTTT. Protein product: CACQTGTGHTEAFF.

This clonotype was observed many times. The chain links TRBV12-3 or TRBV12-4 to TRBJ2-5; 7 positions agree with TRBD1. This CDR3 contains 13 residues. V lost 6 bases and J lost 2; bases outside the gene matches: 3. The CDR3 bases are TGTGCCAGCAGCTTGGACAGGCAAGAGACCCAGTACTTC. Translating it yields CASSLDRQETQYF.

This clonotype was observed many times. This chain uses TRBV29-1 with TRBJ2-1, with 10 nucleotides matching TRBD2. Germline values: CDR1 SQVTM, CDR2 ANQGSEA. Losses at the gene ends were 3 bases for V and 5 bases for J; bases not matched to a gene: 10. The CDR3 sequence is 16 residues long. The CDR3 nucleotides read TGCAGCGTTGACGGTTTGGGACTAGCGAGTAACAATGAGCAGTTCTTC. It encodes CSVDGLGLASNNEQFF.

With regard to this clonotype: A much larger clone lies a single base off, so this may be a read error. This chain uses TRBV30 with TRBJ2-7; D is perhaps TRBD1 (5 bases). Germline V gene sequence: CDR1 GTSNPN, CDR2 SVGIG (reference sequence). CDR3 size: 11 residues. The CDR3 nucleotides read TGTGCCCGGAGCAAGGGGTACGAGCAGTACTTC. It is translated as CARSKGYEQYF.

This clonotype was observed at least ten times. V and J are TRBV2 and TRBJ2-7, with 8 bases fitting TRBD1. This CDR3 region has 14 residues. J was trimmed by 4 bases and V by 5 bases; bases with no gene match: 7. Per germline, CDR1 SNHLY and CDR2 FYNNEI. The CDR3 region has the DNA TGTGCCAGCAGTAGCCGGGACAGGATATACGAGCAGTACTTC. It is translated as CASSSRDRIYEQYF.

This clonotype was counted many times. The chain is built from TRBV5-1 and TRBJ1-1; D ambiguous. Between the trimmed V and J ends, which lost 2 bases and 1 base, there was a span of 9 bases. The CDR3 runs to 14 residues. The germline gives CDR1 SGHRS, CDR2 YFSETQ. DNA for the CDR3: TGCGCCAGCAGCTTTTTTGTGTCGAACACTGAAGCTTTCTTT. This codes for CASSFFVSNTEAFF. Together with reference TRBV5-1 and TRBJ1-1, the CDR3 gives the full variable domain: KAGVTQTPRYLIKTRGQQVTLSCSPISGHRSVSWYQQTPGQGLQFLFEYFSETQRNKGNFPGRFSGRQFSNSRSEMNVSTLELGDSALYLCASSFFVSNTEAFFGQGTRLTVV.

This clonotype was seen many times. The chain uses TRBV12-3 or TRBV12-4 and TRBJ2-3, with TRBD1 matching 9 bases. This CDR3 region has 15 residues. J was trimmed by 4 bases and V by 6 bases; bases with no gene match: 8. As DNA, the CDR3 is TGTGCCAGCAGAATCAACAGGGGGCGCGCAGATACGCAGTATTTT. The encoded protein is CASRINRGRADTQYF.

Ten or more counts support this clonotype. This rearrangement joins TRBV20-1 to TRBJ1-3, with D hard to call. The germline CDR1 and CDR2 sequences are DFQATT and SNEGSKA (reference sequence). V was shortened by 3 bases and J by 2 bases, with 11 bases between the two germline ends. The CDR3 has 14 residues. The CDR3 region has the DNA TGCAGTGCTAGGGGTCATGCCACTGGAAACACCATATATTTT. This gives the protein CSARGHATGNTIYF.

V usage is TRBV5-1 and J usage is TRBJ2-5, with TRBD2 matching over 10 bases. Trimming took 1 base from V and 3 from J; bases not matched to a gene: 6. This CDR3 is 16 amino acids long. Germline V gene lookup returns CDR1 SGHRS and CDR2 YFSETQ. The CDR3 loop reads CASSLRGSGRKETQYF. The CDR3 bases are TGCGCCAGCAGCTTGAGGGGTAGCGGGAGGAAAGAGACCCAGTACTTC.